This T cell receptor beta chain comes out of a study of early T cells in non-severe SARS-CoV-2 infection. This clonotype showed up many times. TCRdb called the 5' RACE reads again in MiXCR, with one record for every CDR3 protein. This table has over 55,000 distinct CDR3 sequences, around 11% appearing once. The germline gives CDR1 SGHRS, CDR2 YFSETQ. The CDR3 is made up of 15 amino acids. V was cut by 0 bases and J by 3 bases, with 10 bases left in between. The V and J genes are TRBV5-1 and TRBJ2-1; perhaps TRBD2 as D (6 bases). This sample comprised whole blood, obtained at baseline. This TCR came from an adult who was a healthcare worker with PCR-confirmed SARS-CoV-2 infection or an uninfected control (not recorded which). CDR3 protein: CASSLDGGYYNEQFF. In DNA, the CDR3 is TGCGCCAGCAGCTTGGACGGGGGATACTACAATGAGCAGTTCTTC. The whole variable domain, remainder taken from reference TRBV5-1 and TRBJ2-1, is KAGVTQTPRYLIKTRGQQVTLSCSPISGHRSVSWYQQTPGQGLQFLFEYFSETQRNKGNFPGRFSGRQFSNSRSEMNVSTLELGDSALYLCASSLDGGYYNEQFFGPGTRLTVL.